Sequencing of this T cell receptor beta chain was carried out in a study of identical twins. The study, taken as a whole, reports: It was possible that invariant MAIT and iNKT cells partly confounded the zero-insertion analyses. Models underpredicted monozygotic twin sharing of out-of-frame TCR alpha.

Concerning this clonotype itself: Its cognate antigen is unknown.

The CDR3 has 14 residues. CDR1 is SQVTM and CDR2 is ANQGSEA in the germline V gene. Trimming cost V 7 bases and J 0 bases; bases outside gene matches: 5. A universal primer site was incorporated via template switching, and the cDNA contained unique molecular identifiers. TCRdb re-called the 5' RACE reads with MiXCR, one entry per CDR3 protein. Of 1.5 million to 2 million distinct CDR3 sequences in the sample, about 30% were seen once. The material sequenced was cord blood. This chain links TRBV29-1 with TRBJ2-1, with 8 bases aligning to TRBD1. This clonotype was obtained from a newborn girl in good health. The CDR3 sequence is CSADRAPSYNEQFF. CDR3 DNA: TGCAGCGCGGACAGGGCCCCCTCCTACAATGAGCAGTTCTTC.